Included here is one T cell receptor beta chain sequence, with context. As handled by the study authors: The assay estimated nucleated cells by amplifying reference gene primers. Measured with immunoSEQ multiplex PCR; TCRdb has only the in-frame clones, and not every one. V and J calls and clone size come straight from that table; D and trimming were deduced from the DNA. The top ten clones hold roughly 9.2% of a sample with 150,000 to 200,000 clones, approximately 85% of them seen once. The data stem from a study of blood T cell repertoires in COVID-19. Overall study: Samples came from the United States, Italy and Spain, spanning acute and convalescent COVID-19. Sources were T cells, B-cell-depleted T cells, or PBMCs; the material itself was cDNA or gDNA.

Germline assignment: CDR1 SGHVS and CDR2 FQNEAQ. V trimming: 5 bases; J trimming: 0 bases; junction bases outside the gene matches: 6. CDR3 length: 16 residues. The rearrangement uses TRBV7-8 and TRBJ2-1; TRBD2 agrees at 8 bases. This clonotype was obtained from a woman at least 80 years old with acute or convalescent COVID-19. Sequences were obtained from peripheral blood. The CDR3 DNA reads as TGTGCCAGCAGCCGGATAGCGGGGACCTCCTACAATGAGCAGTTCTTC. It translates to CASSRIAGTSYNEQFF.